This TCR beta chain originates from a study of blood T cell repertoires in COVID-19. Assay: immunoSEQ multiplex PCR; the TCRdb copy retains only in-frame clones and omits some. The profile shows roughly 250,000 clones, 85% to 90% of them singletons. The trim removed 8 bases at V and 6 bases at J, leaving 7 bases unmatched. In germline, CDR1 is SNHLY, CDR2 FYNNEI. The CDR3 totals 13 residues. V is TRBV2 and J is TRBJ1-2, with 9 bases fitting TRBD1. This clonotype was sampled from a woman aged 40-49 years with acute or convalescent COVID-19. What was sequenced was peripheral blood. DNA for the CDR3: TGTGCCAGCTGGGGACAGGGTGCCCATGGCTACACCTTC. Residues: CASWGQGAHGYTF.